The 17 T cell receptor beta chains reported below all come from one sample, sequenced in a study of HIV-infected patients and healthy controls. Reverse transcription used about 500 ng RNA and constant-region primers for alpha and beta. Separate chain-specific third strand synthesis with multiplexing indices produced the alpha and beta libraries. TCRdb re-analysed the 5' RACE reads in MiXCR, keeping a single row per CDR3 protein. The sample has roughly 18,000 distinct CDR3 sequences, over 9% seen once. All unsorted peripheral T cells were captured because whole blood was used without fractionation. What was sequenced was blood. These receptors originate from an adult in good health.

The chain combines TRBV6-2 or TRBV6-3 with TRBJ1-2; D is unresolved. V was shortened by 3 bases and J by 8 bases, with 19 bases between the two germline ends. The CDR3 is made up of 15 amino acids. Germline V gene sequence: CDR1 MNHEY, CDR2 SVGEGT. Here the CDR3 DNA reads TGTGCCAGCAGTTATTCCTACAATACTAACGGAGGCTACACCTTC. Translation: CASSYSYNTNGGYTF.

This clonotype is medium-sized (0.01 to 0.1%). The V call is TRBV4-2, the J call TRBJ1-4, with D perhaps matching TRBD1 (5 bases). Per germline, CDR1 LGHNA and CDR2 YNFKEQ. This CDR3 has 15 residues. The ends were cut back, 3 bases at V and 5 bases at J, with 13 bases in the middle. CDR3 bases: TGTGCCAGCAGCCAGACGGGGGAGGGAAATGAAAAACTGTTTTTT. Translating gives CASSQTGEGNEKLFF.

This rearrangement joins TRBV30 to TRBJ2-5; no definite D call. Between the trimmed V and J ends, which lost 0 bases and 1 base, there was a span of 12 bases. This CDR3 is built from 15 residues. CDR1 is GTSNPN, CDR2 SVGIG, per germline (reference sequence). CDR3 residues: CAWSVTLYSQETQYF. Here the CDR3 DNA reads TGTGCCTGGAGTGTCACTCTTTACTCCCAAGAGACCCAGTACTTC. Looking up the rest from reference TRBV30 and TRBJ2-5 gives the full variable domain: SQTIHQWPATLVQPVGSPLSLECTVEGTSNPNLYWYRQAAGRGLQLLFYSVGIGQISSEVPQNLSASRPQDRQFILSSKKLLLSDSGFYLCAWSVTLYSQETQYFGPGTRLLVL.

This clonotype has a handful of counts. The DNA of the CDR3 is TGTGCCAGCAGCTTAGGACTTCTCGGGGAGCAGTACTTC. This translates into CASSLGLLGEQYF. The V and J genes are TRBV7-2 and TRBJ2-7; D is uncertain. The V gene's germline CDR1 is SGHTA and CDR2 FQGNSA. The CDR3 is 13 amino acids. Trimming removed 1 base at V and 7 bases at J, with 11 bases between. The entire variable domain, with the rest obtained from reference TRBV7-2 and TRBJ2-7, is as follows: GAGVSQSPSNKVTEKGKDVELRCDPISGHTALYWYRQSLGQGLEFLIYFQGNSAPDKSGLPSDRFSAERTGGSVSTLTIQRTQQEDSAVYLCASSLGLLGEQYFGPGTRLTVT.

This clonotype came up many times. The J gene is TRBJ1-4, the V gene TRBV7-9, with D possibly TRBD1 on 5 matching bases. CDR3 length: 15 amino acids. Germline-derived CDR1 and CDR2 are SEHNR and FQNEAQ (reference sequence). Deletions cut 6 bases from V and 4 bases from J, with 15 bases between. This CDR3 is CASSPPGLGNEKLFF. The CDR3 DNA follows: TGTGCCAGCAGTCCTCCGGGACTTGGTAATGAAAAACTGTTTTTT. The full variable domain, its missing parts supplied by reference TRBV7-9 and TRBJ1-4, is DTGVSQNPRHKITKRGQNVTFRCDPISEHNRLYWYRQTLGQGPEFLTYFQNEAQLEKSRLLSDRFSAERPKGSFSTLEIQRTEQGDSAMYLCASSPPGLGNEKLFFGSGTQLSVL.

This clonotype was seen at least ten times. V gene TRBV19 combines with J gene TRBJ2-7, with D possibly being TRBD1 (5 bases). V lost 6 bases to trimming and J lost 4 bases, with 16 bases between them. CDR3 size: 14 residues. Germline CDR1 is LNHDA and CDR2 is SQIVND (reference sequence). The chain's CDR3 is CASRPSVQGYEQYF. The CDR3, as DNA: TGTGCCAGTAGGCCGAGCGTCCAGGGATACGAGCAGTACTTC.

V is TRBV4-3 and J is TRBJ2-1, with 9 bases matching TRBD2. Germline CDR1 reads LGHNA; CDR2 reads YSLEER. The CDR3 spans 17 residues. V shed 4 bases and J 9 bases; nucleotides not matched to a gene: 16. The CDR3 DNA reads as TGCGCCAGCAGCCGAAACCCGGGGCGGGGGGGCTCTAGTGAGCAGTTCTTC. It encodes CASSRNPGRGGSSEQFF.

The J gene is TRBJ2-2, the V gene TRBV11-2, with D possibly being TRBD2 (6 bases). V dropped 6 bases and J dropped 7 bases, with 15 bases sitting between them. This CDR3 has 14 amino acids. The germline CDR1 and CDR2 sequences are SGHAT and FQNNGV. The CDR3 sequence is CASSFLAEGGELFF. DNA of the CDR3: TGTGCCAGCAGTTTTTTAGCGGAGGGCGGGGAGCTGTTTTTT.

This clonotype is labeled medium-sized (0.01 to 0.1%). This chain joins TRBV19 and TRBJ1-1; a possible D gene is TRBD1 (5 bases). The CDR3 is 15 amino acids. Germline CDR1 and CDR2: LNHDA and SQIVND (reference sequence). Trimming left V 7 bases short and J 0 bases short, with 15 bases between. The DNA for the CDR3 is TGTGCCAGTAAATCGCAAGGGGCCGTGAACACTGAAGCTTTCTTT. This sequence encodes CASKSQGAVNTEAFF.

In DNA form, the CDR3 reads TGCAGCGTTGTAGGAAGGGCTTGGGGCACTGAAGCTTTCTTT. It codes for CSVVGRAWGTEAFF. V is TRBV29-1 and J is TRBJ1-1, with D unresolved. V was shortened by 4 bases and J by 4 bases, with 16 bases between the two germline ends. The CDR3 consists of 14 residues. Per the germline V gene, CDR1 is SQVTM and CDR2 is ANQGSEA.

This clonotype qualifies as medium-sized. The chain uses TRBV5-1 and TRBJ2-1; the D is unclear. V shed 7 bases and J shed 9 bases, with 11 bases lying between them. Germline V gene data show CDR1 as SGHRS and CDR2 as YFSETQ. This CDR3 has 11 residues. DNA for the CDR3: TGCGCCAGCCGAGGTCGTCTTGAGCAGTTCTTC. It yields the protein CASRGRLEQFF.

This clonotype was counted at least ten times. The chain combines TRBV6-4 with TRBJ2-3; D unresolved. The CDR3 loop spans 13 amino acids. From germline, CDR1 is MRHNA and CDR2 SNTAGT. V lost 2 bases and J 6 bases, leaving 9 bases between the germline ends. The CDR3 bases are TGTGCCAGCAGTGACGTCCCGCGGGATACGCAGTATTTT. Protein sequence: CASSDVPRDTQYF.

In its sample, this clonotype was seen many times. V usage is TRBV25-1 and J usage is TRBJ2-1, with 7 bases fitting TRBD1. The V gene's germline CDR1 is MGHDK and CDR2 SYGVNS. V dropped 4 bases and J dropped 8; count of bases not matched to a gene: 8. The CDR3 spans 14 residues. The CDR3 sequence is CASSAQQGKDEQFF. CDR3 in DNA: TGTGCCAGCAGTGCCCAACAGGGGAAGGATGAGCAGTTCTTC.

This clonotype ranks as medium-sized. The chain has TRBV18 and TRBJ1-1; D uncertain. The V end was cut by 3 bases, the J end by 7 bases, with 6 bases between. This CDR3 is built from 11 residues. Germline values: CDR1 KGHSH, CDR2 LQKENI. In nucleotides, the CDR3 is TGTGCCAGCTCACCGAGCTTTGAAGCTTTCTTT. The encoded protein is CASSPSFEAFF.

This clonotype appeared many times. The chain couples TRBV14 to TRBJ1-1; no reliable D call. V lost 0 bases, J lost 1 base, and 9 bases lay in between. Per germline, CDR1 SGHDN and CDR2 FVKESK. This CDR3 is built from 15 residues. Here the CDR3 DNA reads TGTGCCAGCAGCCAAGACGTAAATTGGAACACTGAAGCTTTCTTT. Protein: CASSQDVNWNTEAFF.

Many counts were recorded for this clonotype. The V and J genes are TRBV12-3 or TRBV12-4 and TRBJ1-4, with TRBD1 as a possible D gene (6 bases). The V end lost 3 bases, the J end lost 8 bases, and 13 bases lay between the germline ends. The CDR3 is made up of 14 amino acids. The CDR3 DNA follows: TGTGCCAGCAGTTTGACGGGGGCGAGAGAAAAACTGTTTTTT. Protein product: CASSLTGAREKLFF.

The CDR3 DNA reads as TGTGCCAGCAGTTCCGTGGACAGTAGCTCCTACAATGAGCAGTTCTTC. Protein product: CASSSVDSSSYNEQFF. V usage is TRBV6-5 and J usage is TRBJ2-1; D may be TRBD1 (6 bases). Germline-derived CDR1 and CDR2 are MNHEY and SVGAGI. CDR3 length: 16 amino acids. The V gene lost 4 bases and the J gene lost 0 bases, with 13 bases spanning the gap.